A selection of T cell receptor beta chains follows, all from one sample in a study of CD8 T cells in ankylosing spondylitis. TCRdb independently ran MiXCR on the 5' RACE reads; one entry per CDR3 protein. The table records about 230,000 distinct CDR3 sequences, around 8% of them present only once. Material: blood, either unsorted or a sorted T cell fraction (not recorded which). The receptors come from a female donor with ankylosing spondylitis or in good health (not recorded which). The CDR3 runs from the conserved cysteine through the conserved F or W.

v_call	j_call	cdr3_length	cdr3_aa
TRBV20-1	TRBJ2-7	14	CSASSKLGSDEQYF
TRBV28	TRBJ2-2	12	CASSGLTGELFF
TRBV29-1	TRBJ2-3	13	CSVDEGSTDTQYF
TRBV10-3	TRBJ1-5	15	CASRSRQGAGQPQHF
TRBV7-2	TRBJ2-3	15	CASSPRLAGGSTQYF
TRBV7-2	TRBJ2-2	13	CASSGGGRDQLFF
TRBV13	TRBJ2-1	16	CASRKREFIGYNEQFF
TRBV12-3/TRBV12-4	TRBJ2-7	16	CASSLLAGGRYYEQYF
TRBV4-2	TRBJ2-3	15	CASSQLAGAFDTQYF
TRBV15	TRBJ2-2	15	CATSRAEGGTGELFF
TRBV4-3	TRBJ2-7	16	CASSQGGGGGAYEQYF
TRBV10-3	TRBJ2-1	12	CAIGKLSNEQFF
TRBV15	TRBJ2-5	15	CATSRDRSLQETQYF
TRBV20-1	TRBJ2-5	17	CSARDRSGREDLETQYF
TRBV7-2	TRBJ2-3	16	CASSRWASGKTDTQYF
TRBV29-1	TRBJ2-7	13	CSVASGALYEQYF
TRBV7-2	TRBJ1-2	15	CANSLDGTGGYGYTF
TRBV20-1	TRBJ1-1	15	CSANPGTGGDTEAFF
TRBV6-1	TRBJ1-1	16	CASSPSVGERDTEAFF
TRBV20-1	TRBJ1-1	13	CSAATQRNTEAFF
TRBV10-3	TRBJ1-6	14	CAITKTDRGSPLHF
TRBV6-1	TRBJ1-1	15	CASSFFGGMNTEAFF
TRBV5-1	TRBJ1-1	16	CASSPTGTAGNTEAFF
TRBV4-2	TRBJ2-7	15	CASSPGALGVYEQYF
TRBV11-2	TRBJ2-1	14	CASSLDTFSNEQFF
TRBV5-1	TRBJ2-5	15	CASSSALIKRESQYF
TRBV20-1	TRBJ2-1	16	CSASPLSGGSYNEQFF
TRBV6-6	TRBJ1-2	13	CASQRTDNYGYTF
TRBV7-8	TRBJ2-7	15	CASSPRGVNSYEQYF
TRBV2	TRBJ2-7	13	CASILAGVGEQYF
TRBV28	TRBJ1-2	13	CVSSPPQGGGYTF